This T cell receptor beta chain originates from a study of T cell clonality in common variable immunodeficiency. This clone has at least ten counts. Its specificity is not known. The CDR3 end is not reached by the read, which stops 3 residues before it; the germline J gene fills it in. Broader study findings: The cause of increased CVID clonality remains unclear without subpopulation sequencing.

Here immunoSEQ multiplex PCR was the method, and the copy in TCRdb shows in-frame clones only, minus some. The table lists tens of thousands of clones, with no singletons. Germline V CDR1 and CDR2: MRHNA, SNTAGT. The CDR3 covers 14 residues. With 5 bases removed from V and 1 base from J, the gap between germline ends came to 10 bases. Sequencing was performed on peripheral blood mononuclear cells. This receptor was obtained from a person between 18 and 75 years old in good health. V gene TRBV6-4 combines with J gene TRBJ2-3, with D unresolved. CDR3 protein: CASSPDRGTDTQYF. The DNA read from the CDR3 is TGTGCCAGCAGTCCTGATAGAGGCACAGATACG.